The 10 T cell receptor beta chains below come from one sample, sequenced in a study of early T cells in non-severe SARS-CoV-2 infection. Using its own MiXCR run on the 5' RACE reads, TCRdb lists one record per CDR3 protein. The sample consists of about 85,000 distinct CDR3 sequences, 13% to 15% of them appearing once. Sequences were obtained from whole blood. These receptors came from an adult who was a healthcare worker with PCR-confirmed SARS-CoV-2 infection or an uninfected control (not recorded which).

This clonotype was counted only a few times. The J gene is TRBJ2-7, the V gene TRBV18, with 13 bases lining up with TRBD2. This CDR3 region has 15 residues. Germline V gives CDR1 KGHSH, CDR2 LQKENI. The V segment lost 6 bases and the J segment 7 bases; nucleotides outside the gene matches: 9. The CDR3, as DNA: TGTGCCAGCTCGTTAGGACTAGCGGGAGAAGGGGAGCAGTACTTC. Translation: CASSLGLAGEGEQYF. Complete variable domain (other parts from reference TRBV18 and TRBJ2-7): NAGVMQNPRHLVRRRGQEARLRCSPMKGHSHVYWYRQLPEEGLKFMVYLQKENIIDESGMPKERFSAEFPKEGPSILRIQQVVRGDSAAYFCASSLGLAGEGEQYFGPGTRLTVT.

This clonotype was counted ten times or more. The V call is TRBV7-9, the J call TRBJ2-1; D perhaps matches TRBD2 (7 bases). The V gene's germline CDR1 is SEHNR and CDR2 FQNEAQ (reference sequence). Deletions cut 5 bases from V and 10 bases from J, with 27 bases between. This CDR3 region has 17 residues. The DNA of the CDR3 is TGTGCCAGCAGCCGCGACAGGAATTACGGGGAGGGCCAGGAGCAGTTCTTC. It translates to CASSRDRNYGEGQEQFF.

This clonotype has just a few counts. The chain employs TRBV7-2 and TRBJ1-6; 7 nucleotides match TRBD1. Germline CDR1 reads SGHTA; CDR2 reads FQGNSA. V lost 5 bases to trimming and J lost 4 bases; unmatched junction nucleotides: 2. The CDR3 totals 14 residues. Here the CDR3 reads CASSPGQYNSPLHF. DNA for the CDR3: TGTGCCAGCAGCCCGGGACAGTATAATTCACCCCTCCACTTT.

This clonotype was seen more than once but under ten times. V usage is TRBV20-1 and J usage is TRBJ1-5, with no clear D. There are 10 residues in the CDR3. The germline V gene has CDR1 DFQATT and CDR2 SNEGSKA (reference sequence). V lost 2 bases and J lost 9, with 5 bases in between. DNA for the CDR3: TGCAGTGCTAGATCCGGGCCCCAGCATTTT. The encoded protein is CSARSGPQHF.

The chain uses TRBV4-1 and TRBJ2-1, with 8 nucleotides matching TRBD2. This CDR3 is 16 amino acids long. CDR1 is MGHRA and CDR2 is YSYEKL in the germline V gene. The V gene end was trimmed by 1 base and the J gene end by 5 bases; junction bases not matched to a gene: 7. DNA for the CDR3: TGCGCCAGCAGCCAAGGCCCATTAGCGGGAAACAATGAGCAGTTCTTC. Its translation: CASSQGPLAGNNEQFF.

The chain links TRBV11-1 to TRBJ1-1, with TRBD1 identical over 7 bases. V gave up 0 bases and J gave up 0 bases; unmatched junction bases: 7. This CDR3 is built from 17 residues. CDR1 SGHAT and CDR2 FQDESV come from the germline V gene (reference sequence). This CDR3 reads CASSLAGQRYMNTEAFF. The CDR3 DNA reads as TGTGCCAGCAGCTTAGCGGGACAGAGATACATGAACACTGAAGCTTTCTTT.

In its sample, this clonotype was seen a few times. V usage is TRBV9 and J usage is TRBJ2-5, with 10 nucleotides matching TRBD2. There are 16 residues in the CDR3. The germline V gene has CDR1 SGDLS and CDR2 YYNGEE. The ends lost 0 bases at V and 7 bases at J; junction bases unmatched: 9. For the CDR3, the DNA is TGTGCCAGCAGCGTAGGCGGTTCTAGCGGGAGCGGGACCCAGTACTTC. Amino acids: CASSVGGSSGSGTQYF.

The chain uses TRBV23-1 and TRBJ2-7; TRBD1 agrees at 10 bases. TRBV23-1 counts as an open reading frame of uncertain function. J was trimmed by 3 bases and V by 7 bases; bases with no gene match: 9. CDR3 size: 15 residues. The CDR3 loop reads CASTPTGTGVYEQYF. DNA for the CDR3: TGCGCCAGCACCCCAACCGGGACAGGGGTCTACGAGCAGTACTTC.

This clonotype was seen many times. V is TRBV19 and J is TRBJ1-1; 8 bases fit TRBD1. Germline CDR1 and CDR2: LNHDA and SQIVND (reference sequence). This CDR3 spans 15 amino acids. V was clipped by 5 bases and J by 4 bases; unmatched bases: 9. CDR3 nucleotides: TGTGCCAGTAGTGCATCGTCTACAGGGGGCACTGAAGCTTTCTTT. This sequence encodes CASSASSTGGTEAFF.

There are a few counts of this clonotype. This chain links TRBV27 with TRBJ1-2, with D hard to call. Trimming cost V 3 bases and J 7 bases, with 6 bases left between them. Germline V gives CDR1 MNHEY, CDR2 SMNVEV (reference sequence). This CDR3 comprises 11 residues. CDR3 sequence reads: CASSFGVGYTF. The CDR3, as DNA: TGTGCCAGCAGTTTTGGGGTTGGCTACACCTTC.